Listed here are 2 T cell receptor beta chains from one sample, sequenced in a study of T cells in Graves' hyperthyroidism and ophthalmopathy. TCR beta CDR3 region amplification was performed from RNA transcripts. With the HTBI primer set, the TCR CDR3 went through a first round of RT-PCR. From the multiplex PCR reads, TCRdb called clonotypes with MiXCR, one entry per CDR3 protein. The table includes 480,000 or so distinct CDR3 sequences, 13% to 15% detected once. Sequencing was carried out using blood. These receptors were obtained from a woman aged 18-30 years with Graves' hyperthyroidism.

This clonotype was recorded once. DNA for the CDR3: TGTGCCAGCAGCCCCAGTAGCGGGAGGGTATGGAACGAGCAGTACTTC. Translating gives CASSPSSGRVWNEQYF. The chain combines TRBV7-3 with TRBJ2-7; 11 bases match TRBD2. V lost 5 bases to trimming and J lost 5 bases; unmatched junction nucleotides: 11. Germline loops: CDR1 SGHTA, CDR2 FQGTGA. The CDR3 loop spans 16 amino acids.

This clonotype has more than one count but fewer than ten. CDR3: CASSLWGRDPHF. The CDR3 DNA reads as TGTGCCAGCAGTTTATGGGGGAGGGACCCGCATTTT. V gene TRBV28 combines with J gene TRBJ1-5, with D maybe TRBD1 (5 bases). CDR1 and CDR2 from the germline V gene are MDHEN and SYDVKM. V lost 0 bases to trimming and J lost 15 bases, with 12 bases between them. The CDR3 loop spans 12 amino acids.